The 5 T cell receptor beta chains below all came from one sample that was sequenced in a study of cytomegalovirus exposure and HLA in healthy donors. PCR used 60 Vbeta primers and 13 Jbeta primers. The table came from immunoSEQ multiplex PCR; TCRdb's copy has only in-frame clones and leaves some out. The sample holds around 150,000 clones, 82% seen once. Sequences were obtained from PBMCs. These TCRs come from a man aged 25-45 years in good health and CMV-seropositive.

The chain has TRBV27 and TRBJ1-2; no definite D call. Per germline, CDR1 MNHEY and CDR2 SMNVEV (reference sequence). The CDR3 length is 13 residues. Trimming pared 5 bases from V and 1 base from J, leaving 8 bases between. CDR3 nucleotides: TGTGCCAGCAGTCTGTATTTTAACTATGGCTACACCTTC. This encodes CASSLYFNYGYTF.

The V and J genes are TRBV6-6 and TRBJ1-2, with 11 nucleotides matching TRBD1. V trimming: 6 bases; J trimming: 6 bases; junction bases outside the gene matches: 6. CDR1 and CDR2 from the germline V gene are MNHNY and SVGAGI (reference sequence). This CDR3 contains 14 residues. The CDR3: CASRPRGQGDGYTF. The CDR3 coding sequence is TGTGCCAGCAGACCAAGGGGACAGGGGGATGGCTACACCTTC.

As regards this clone: Compared with germline, one end of the junction differs, possibly owing to a read error. The chain carries TRBV4-1 and TRBJ2-6; possible D gene TRBD1, 5 bases. There are 19 residues in the CDR3. Germline values: CDR1 MGHRA, CDR2 YSYEKL. CDR3 DNA: TGCGCCAGCAGCCAAGGAATGGCACTTAGGTCCTCTGGGGCCAACGGCCTGACTTTC. Translated: CASSQGMALRSSGANGLTF.

The chain couples TRBV9 to TRBJ1-6; D might be TRBD1 (6 bases). Deletions cut 3 bases from V and 8 bases from J, with 9 bases between. Germline CDR1 is SGDLS and CDR2 is YYNGEE. The CDR3 consists of 13 residues. The chain's CDR3 is CASSEWTDSPLHF. CDR3 nucleotides: TGTGCCAGCAGCGAATGGACAGATTCACCCCTCCACTTT.

The chain carries TRBV5-1 and TRBJ2-3, with 13 bases that match TRBD2. Germline trimming cut 4 bases from V and 7 bases from J; bases unmatched to any gene: 6. The CDR3 runs 15 residues. CDR1 is SGHRS, CDR2 YFSETQ, per germline. The CDR3 nucleotides are TGCGCCAGCAGCCGGACTAGCGGGAGTTTTAATACGCAGTATTTT. Its translation is CASSRTSGSFNTQYF. Complete variable domain (other parts from reference TRBV5-1 and TRBJ2-3): KAGVTQTPRYLIKTRGQQVTLSCSPISGHRSVSWYQQTPGQGLQFLFEYFSETQRNKGNFPGRFSGRQFSNSRSEMNVSTLELGDSALYLCASSRTSGSFNTQYFGPGTRLTVL.